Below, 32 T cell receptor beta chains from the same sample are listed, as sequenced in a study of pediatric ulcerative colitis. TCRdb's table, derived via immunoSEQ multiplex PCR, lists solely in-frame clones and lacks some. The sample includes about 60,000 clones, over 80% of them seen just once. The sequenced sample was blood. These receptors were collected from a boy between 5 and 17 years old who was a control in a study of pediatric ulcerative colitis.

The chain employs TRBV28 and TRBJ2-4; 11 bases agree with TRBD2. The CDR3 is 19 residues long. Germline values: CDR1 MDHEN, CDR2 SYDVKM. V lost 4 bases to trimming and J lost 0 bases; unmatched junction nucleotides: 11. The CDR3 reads CASSWVRLAGGVAKNIQYF. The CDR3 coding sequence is TGTGCCAGCAGTTGGGTCCGCCTAGCGGGGGGCGTAGCCAAAAACATTCAGTACTTC.

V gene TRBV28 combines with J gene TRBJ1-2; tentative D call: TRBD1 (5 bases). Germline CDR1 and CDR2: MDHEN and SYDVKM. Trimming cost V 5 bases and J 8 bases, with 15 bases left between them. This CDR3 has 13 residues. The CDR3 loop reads CASSSGQGYGYTF. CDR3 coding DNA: TGTGCCAGCAGTAGCGGTCAGGGTTACGGCTACACCTTC.

The DNA for the CDR3 is TGTGCCAGCAGTAGGACAGCCTGGAACAATGAGCAGTTCTTC. Amino acid sequence: CASSRTAWNNEQFF. The chain couples TRBV6-1 to TRBJ2-1, with D possibly being TRBD1 (6 bases). The CDR3 spans 14 residues. The V end lost 5 bases, the J end lost 5 bases, and 13 bases lay between the germline ends. Germline values: CDR1 MNHNS, CDR2 SASEGT.

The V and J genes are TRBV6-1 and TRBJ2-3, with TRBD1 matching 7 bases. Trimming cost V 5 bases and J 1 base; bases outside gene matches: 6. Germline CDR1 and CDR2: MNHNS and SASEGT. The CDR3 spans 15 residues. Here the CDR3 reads CASSLQGYRTDTQYF. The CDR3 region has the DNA TGTGCCAGCAGTTTACAGGGGTACCGCACAGATACGCAGTATTTT.

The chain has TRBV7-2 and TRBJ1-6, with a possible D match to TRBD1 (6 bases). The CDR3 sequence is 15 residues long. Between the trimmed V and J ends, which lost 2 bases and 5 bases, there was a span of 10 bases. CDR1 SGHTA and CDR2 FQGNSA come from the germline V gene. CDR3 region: CASSLSGQNNSPLHF. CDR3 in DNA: TGTGCCAGCAGCTTATCTGGACAGAATAATTCACCCCTCCACTTT.

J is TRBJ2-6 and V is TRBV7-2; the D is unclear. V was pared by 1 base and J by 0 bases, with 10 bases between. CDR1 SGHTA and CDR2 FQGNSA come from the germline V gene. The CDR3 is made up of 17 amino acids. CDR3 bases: TGTGCCAGCAGCTTAGTGGGTGGGCCCTCTGGGGCCAACGTCCTGACTTTC. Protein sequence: CASSLVGGPSGANVLTF.

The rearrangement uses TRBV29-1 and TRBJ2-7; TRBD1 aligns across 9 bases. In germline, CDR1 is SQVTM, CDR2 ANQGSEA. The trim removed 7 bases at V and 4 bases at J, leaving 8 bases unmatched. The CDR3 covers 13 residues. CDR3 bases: TGCAGCGCGGCCGGGACAGGGCGATACGAGCAGTACTTC. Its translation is CSAAGTGRYEQYF.

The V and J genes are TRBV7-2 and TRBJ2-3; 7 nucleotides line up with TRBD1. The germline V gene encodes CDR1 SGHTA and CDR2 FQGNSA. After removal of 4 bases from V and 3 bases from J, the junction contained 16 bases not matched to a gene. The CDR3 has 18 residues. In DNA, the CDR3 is TGTGCCAGCAGCTACTCCTGGGCAGGGGGAGTGGGTACAGATACGCAGTATTTT. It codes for CASSYSWAGGVGTDTQYF.

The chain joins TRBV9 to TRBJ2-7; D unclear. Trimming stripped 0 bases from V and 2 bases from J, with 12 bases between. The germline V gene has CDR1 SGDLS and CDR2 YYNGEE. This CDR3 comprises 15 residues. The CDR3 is CASSVGYSVAYEQYF. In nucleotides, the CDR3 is TGTGCCAGCAGCGTAGGATACAGTGTTGCCTACGAGCAGTACTTC.

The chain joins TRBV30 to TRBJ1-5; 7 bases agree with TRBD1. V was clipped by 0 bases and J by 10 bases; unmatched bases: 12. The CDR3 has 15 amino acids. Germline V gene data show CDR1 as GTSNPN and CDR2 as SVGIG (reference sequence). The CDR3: CAWSVGDRDSSPQHF. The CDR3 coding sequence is TGTGCCTGGAGTGTGGGCGACAGGGATTCATCACCCCAGCATTTT.

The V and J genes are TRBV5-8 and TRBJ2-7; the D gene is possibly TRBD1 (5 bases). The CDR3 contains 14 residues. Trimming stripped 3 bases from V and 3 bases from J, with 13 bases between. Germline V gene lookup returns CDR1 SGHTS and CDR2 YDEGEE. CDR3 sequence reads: CASSSGASSYEQYF. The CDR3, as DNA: TGTGCCAGCAGCTCTGGGGCTAGTAGCTACGAGCAGTACTTC.

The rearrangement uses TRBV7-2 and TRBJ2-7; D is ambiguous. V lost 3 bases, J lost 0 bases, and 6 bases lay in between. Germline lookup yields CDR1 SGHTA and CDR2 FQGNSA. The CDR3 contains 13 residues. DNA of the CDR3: TGTGCCAGCAGCTTCGAGAGCTCCTACGAGCAGTACTTC. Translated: CASSFESSYEQYF.

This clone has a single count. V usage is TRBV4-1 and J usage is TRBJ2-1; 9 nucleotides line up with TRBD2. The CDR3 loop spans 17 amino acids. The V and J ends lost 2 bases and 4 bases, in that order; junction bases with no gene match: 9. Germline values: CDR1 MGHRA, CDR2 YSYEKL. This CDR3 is CASSQYHPSGDYNEQFF. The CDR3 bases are TGCGCCAGCAGCCAATACCACCCTAGCGGGGATTACAATGAGCAGTTCTTC.

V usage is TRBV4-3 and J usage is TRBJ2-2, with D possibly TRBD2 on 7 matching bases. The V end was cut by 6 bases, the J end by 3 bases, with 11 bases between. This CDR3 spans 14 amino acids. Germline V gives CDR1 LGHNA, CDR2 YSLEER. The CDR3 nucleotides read TGCGCCAGCAGGGCGGGGGCGGACACCGGGGAGCTGTTTTTT. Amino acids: CASRAGADTGELFF.

The CDR3 is CASREVSGANVLTF. For the CDR3, the DNA is TGTGCCAGCAGGGAGGTCTCTGGGGCCAACGTCCTGACTTTC. The chain recombines TRBV2 with TRBJ2-6, with D tentatively TRBD2 (5 bases). Trimming pared 6 bases from V and 0 bases from J, leaving 6 bases between. The CDR3 has 14 residues. Germline V gene lookup returns CDR1 SNHLY and CDR2 FYNNEI.

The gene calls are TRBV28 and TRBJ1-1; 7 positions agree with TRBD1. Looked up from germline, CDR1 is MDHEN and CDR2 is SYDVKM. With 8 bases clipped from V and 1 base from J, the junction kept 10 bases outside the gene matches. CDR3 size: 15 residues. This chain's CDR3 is CASQTGASGNTEAFF. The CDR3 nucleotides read TGTGCCAGCCAAACAGGGGCTAGTGGGAACACTGAAGCTTTCTTT.

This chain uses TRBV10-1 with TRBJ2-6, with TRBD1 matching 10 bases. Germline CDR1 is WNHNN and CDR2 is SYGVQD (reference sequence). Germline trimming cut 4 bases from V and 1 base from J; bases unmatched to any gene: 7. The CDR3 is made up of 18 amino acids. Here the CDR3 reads CASSVRDRGGSGANVLTF. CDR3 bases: TGCGCCAGCAGTGTCCGGGACAGGGGAGGGTCTGGGGCCAACGTCCTGACTTTC.

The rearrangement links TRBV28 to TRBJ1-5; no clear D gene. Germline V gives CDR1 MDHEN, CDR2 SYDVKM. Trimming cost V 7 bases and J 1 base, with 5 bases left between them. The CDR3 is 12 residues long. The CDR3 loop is CASKRSNQPQHF. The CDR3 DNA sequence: TGTGCCAGCAAACGGAGCAATCAGCCCCAGCATTTT.

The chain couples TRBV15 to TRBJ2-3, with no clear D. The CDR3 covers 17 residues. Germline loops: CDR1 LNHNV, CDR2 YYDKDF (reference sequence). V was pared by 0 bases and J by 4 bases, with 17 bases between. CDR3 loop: CATSRDSRITNPDTQYF. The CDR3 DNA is TGTGCCACCAGCAGAGATTCCCGAATCACGAATCCAGATACGCAGTATTTT. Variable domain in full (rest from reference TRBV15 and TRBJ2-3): DAMVIQNPRYQVTQFGKPVTLSCSQTLNHNVMYWYQQKSSQAPKLLFHYYDKDFNNEADTPDNFQSRRPNTSFCFLDIRSPGLGDTAMYLCATSRDSRITNPDTQYFGPGTRLTVL.

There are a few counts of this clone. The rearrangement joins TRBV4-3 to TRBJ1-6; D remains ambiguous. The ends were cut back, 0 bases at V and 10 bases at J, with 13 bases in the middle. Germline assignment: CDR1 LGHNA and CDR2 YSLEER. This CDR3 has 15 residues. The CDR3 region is CASSQDRGIYSPLHF. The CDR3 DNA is TGCGCCAGCAGCCAAGATCGAGGGATATACTCACCCCTCCACTTT.

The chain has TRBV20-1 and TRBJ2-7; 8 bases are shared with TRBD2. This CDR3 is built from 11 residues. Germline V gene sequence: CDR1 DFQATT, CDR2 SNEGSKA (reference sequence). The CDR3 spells CGTRTAYEQYF. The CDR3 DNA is TGCGGGACTAGGACAGCCTACGAGCAGTACTTC.

The CDR3 protein is CASSQDLAGGLRNEQFF. CDR3 sequence (DNA): TGCGCCAGCAGCCAAGATCTAGCGGGGGGGCTCCGCAATGAGCAGTTCTTC. The rearrangement joins TRBV4-3 to TRBJ2-1; TRBD2 aligns across 12 bases. After removal of 0 bases from V and 6 bases from J, the junction contained 6 bases not matched to a gene. Germline V gives CDR1 LGHNA, CDR2 YSLEER. The CDR3 has 17 residues.

The CDR3 DNA follows: TGTGCCAGTAGCGGGATACAGGGGCATCAGCCCCAGCATTTT. This sequence encodes CASSGIQGHQPQHF. V usage is TRBV19 and J usage is TRBJ1-5; 7 bases are shared with TRBD1. Trimming cost V 6 bases and J 5 bases; bases outside gene matches: 7. The germline CDR1 and CDR2 sequences are LNHDA and SQIVND (reference sequence). The CDR3 has 14 residues.

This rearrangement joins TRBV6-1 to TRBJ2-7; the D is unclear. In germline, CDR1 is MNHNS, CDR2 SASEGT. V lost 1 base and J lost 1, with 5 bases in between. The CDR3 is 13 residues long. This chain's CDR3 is CASSEGPSYEQYF. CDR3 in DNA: TGTGCCAGCAGTGAAGGGCCTTCCTACGAGCAGTACTTC.

The CDR3 DNA is TGTGCCAGCAGTGACAGTAGCGAAATGGGTGAGCAGTTCTTC. It codes for CASSDSSEMGEQFF. This chain joins TRBV6-4 and TRBJ2-1, with D perhaps matching TRBD2 (5 bases). Germline CDR1 is MRHNA and CDR2 is SNTAGT. The V end lost 2 bases, the J end lost 9 bases, and 14 bases lay between the germline ends. The CDR3 contains 14 residues.

In DNA, the CDR3 is TGTGCCATCAATGGAGCAGGGGCCTACGAGCAGTACTTC. It specifies CAINGAGAYEQYF. This chain connects TRBV10-3 to TRBJ2-7, with TRBD1 as a possible D gene (6 bases). CDR3 size: 13 residues. The V and J ends lost 7 bases and 2 bases respectively, with 12 bases between them. The germline gives CDR1 ENHRY, CDR2 SYGVKD.

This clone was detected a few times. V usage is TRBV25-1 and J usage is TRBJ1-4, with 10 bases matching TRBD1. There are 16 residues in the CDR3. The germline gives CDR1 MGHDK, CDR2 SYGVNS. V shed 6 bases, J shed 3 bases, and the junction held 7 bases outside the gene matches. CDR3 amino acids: CASSTGTGASNEKLFF. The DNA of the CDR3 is TGTGCCAGCAGCACCGGGACAGGGGCATCTAATGAAAAACTGTTTTTT.

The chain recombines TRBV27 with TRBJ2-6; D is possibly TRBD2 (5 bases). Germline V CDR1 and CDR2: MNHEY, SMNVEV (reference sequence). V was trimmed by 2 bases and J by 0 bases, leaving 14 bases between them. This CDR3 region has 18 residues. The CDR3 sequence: CASSLIGAAGSGANVLTF. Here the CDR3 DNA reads TGTGCCAGCAGTTTAATAGGTGCGGCGGGCTCTGGGGCCAACGTCCTGACTTTC. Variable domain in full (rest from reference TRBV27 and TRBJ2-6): EAQVTQNPRYLITVTGKKLTVTCSQNMNHEYMSWYRQDPGLGLRQIYYSMNVEVTDKGDVPEGYKVSRKEKRNFPLILESPSPNQTSLYFCASSLIGAAGSGANVLTFGAGSRLTVL.

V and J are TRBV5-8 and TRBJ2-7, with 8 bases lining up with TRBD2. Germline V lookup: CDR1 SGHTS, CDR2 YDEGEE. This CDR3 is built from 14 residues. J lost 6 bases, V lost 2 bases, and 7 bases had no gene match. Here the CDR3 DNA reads TGTGCCAGCAGCTTTCAGCGGGAGAGGGGCGAGCAGTACTTC. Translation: CASSFQRERGEQYF.

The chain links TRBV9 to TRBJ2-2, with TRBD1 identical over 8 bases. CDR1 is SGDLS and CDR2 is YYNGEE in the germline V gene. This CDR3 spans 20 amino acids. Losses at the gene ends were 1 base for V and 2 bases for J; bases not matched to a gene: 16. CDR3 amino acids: CASSVSAGQGTLGNTGELFF. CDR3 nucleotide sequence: TGTGCCAGCAGCGTAAGTGCCGGACAGGGTACTTTAGGAAACACCGGGGAGCTGTTTTTT.

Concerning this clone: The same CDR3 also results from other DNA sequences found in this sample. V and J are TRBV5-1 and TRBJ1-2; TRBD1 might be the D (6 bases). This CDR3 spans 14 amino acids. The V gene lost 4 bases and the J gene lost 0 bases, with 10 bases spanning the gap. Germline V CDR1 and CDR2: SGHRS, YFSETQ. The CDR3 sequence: CASSPDSANYGYTF. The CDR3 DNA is TGCGCCAGCAGCCCGGACAGTGCTAACTATGGCTACACCTTC.

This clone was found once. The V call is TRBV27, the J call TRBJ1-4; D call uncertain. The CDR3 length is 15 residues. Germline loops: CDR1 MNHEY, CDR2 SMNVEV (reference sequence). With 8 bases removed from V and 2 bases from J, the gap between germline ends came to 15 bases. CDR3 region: CASQRGPSTNEKLFF. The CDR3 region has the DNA TGTGCCAGCCAACGTGGGCCGTCGACTAATGAAAAACTGTTTTTT. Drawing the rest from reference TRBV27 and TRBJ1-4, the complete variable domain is EAQVTQNPRYLITVTGKKLTVTCSQNMNHEYMSWYRQDPGLGLRQIYYSMNVEVTDKGDVPEGYKVSRKEKRNFPLILESPSPNQTSLYFCASQRGPSTNEKLFFGSGTQLSVL.